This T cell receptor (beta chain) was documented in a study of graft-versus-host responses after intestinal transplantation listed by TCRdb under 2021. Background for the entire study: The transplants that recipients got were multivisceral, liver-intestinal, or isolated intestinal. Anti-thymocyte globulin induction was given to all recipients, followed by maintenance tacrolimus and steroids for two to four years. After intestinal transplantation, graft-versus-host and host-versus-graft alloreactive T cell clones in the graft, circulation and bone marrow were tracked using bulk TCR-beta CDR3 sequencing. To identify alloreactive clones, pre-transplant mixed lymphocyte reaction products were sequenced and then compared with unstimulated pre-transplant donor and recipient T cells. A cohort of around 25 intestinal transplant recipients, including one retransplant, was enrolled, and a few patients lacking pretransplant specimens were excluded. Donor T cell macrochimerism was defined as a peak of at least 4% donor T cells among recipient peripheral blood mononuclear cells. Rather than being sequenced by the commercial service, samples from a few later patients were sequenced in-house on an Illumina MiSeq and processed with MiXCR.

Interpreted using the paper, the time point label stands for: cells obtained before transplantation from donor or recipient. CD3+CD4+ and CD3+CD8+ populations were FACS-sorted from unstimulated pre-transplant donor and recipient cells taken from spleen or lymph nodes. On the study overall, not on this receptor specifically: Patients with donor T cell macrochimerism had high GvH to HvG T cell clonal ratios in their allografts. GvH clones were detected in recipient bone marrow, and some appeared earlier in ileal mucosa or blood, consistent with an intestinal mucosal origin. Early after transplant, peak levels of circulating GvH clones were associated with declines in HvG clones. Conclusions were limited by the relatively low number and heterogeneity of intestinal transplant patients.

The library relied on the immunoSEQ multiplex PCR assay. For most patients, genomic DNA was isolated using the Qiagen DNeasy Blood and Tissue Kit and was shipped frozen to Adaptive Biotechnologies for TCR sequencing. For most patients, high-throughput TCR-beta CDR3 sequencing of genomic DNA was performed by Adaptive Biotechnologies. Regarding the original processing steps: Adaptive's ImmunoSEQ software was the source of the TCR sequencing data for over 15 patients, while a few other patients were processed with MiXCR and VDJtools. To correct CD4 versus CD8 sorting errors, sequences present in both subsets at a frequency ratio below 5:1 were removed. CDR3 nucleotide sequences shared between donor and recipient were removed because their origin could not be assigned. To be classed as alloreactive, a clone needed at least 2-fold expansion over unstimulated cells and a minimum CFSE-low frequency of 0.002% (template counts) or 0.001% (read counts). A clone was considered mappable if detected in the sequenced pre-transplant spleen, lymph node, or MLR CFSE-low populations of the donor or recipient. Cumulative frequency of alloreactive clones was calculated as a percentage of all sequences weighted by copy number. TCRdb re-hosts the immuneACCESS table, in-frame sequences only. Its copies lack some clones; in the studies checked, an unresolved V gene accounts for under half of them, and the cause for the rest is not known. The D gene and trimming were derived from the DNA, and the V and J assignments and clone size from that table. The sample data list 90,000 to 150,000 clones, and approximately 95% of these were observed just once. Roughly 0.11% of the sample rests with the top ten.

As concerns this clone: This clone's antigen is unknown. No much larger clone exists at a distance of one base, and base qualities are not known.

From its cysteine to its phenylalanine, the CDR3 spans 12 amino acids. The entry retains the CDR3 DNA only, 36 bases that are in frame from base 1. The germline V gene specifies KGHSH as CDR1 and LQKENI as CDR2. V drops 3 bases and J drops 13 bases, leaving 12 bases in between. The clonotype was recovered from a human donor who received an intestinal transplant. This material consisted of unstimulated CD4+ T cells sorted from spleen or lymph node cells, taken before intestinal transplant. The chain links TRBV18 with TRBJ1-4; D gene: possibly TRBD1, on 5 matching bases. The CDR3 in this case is CASSPGTLGLFF. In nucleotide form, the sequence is TGTGCCAGCTCACCTGGGACTTTGGGACTGTTTTTT.